Listed here are 9 T cell receptor beta chains from one sample, sequenced in a study of early stage breast cancer tumors. TCRdb keeps only in-frame clones here, not all; method: immunoSEQ multiplex PCR. The sample contains 40,000 to 60,000 clones, about 80% of which appear only once. The sequenced sample consisted of blood. These TCRs come from a person between 50 and 60 years old with breast cancer.

The rearrangement joins TRBV7-8 to TRBJ2-5; D uncertain. V was trimmed by 7 bases and J by 4 bases, leaving 25 bases between them. This CDR3 has 17 residues. Germline assignment: CDR1 SGHVS and CDR2 FQNEAQ. The CDR3 spells CASKNHPTGRIGETQYF. The CDR3 nucleotides are TGTGCCAGCAAAAACCACCCCACCGGGCGAATCGGAGAGACCCAGTACTTC.

V usage is TRBV28 and J usage is TRBJ2-7; 8 nucleotides line up with TRBD2. This CDR3 has 16 amino acids. V shed 3 bases and J 0 bases; nucleotides not matched to a gene: 7. Germline loops: CDR1 MDHEN, CDR2 SYDVKM. CDR3: CASSLVASGSSYEQYF. The CDR3 bases are TGTGCCAGCAGTTTGGTTGCTAGCGGGTCCTCCTACGAGCAGTACTTC.

This clone has only a few counts. The V and J genes are TRBV5-4 and TRBJ2-7; TRBD1 matches 9 bases. V gave up 4 bases and J gave up 6 bases; unmatched junction bases: 8. CDR1 and CDR2 from the germline V gene are SGHNT and YYREEE (reference sequence). The CDR3 consists of 14 residues. The CDR3 bases are TGTGCCAGCAGCGAGGAATGGGACAGGGCCGAGCAGTACTTC. It translates to CASSEEWDRAEQYF.

In nucleotides, the CDR3 is TGTGCCAGTAGTATAGGGGGCACCCAGAGGGGCTACACCTTC. Amino acids: CASSIGGTQRGYTF. J is TRBJ1-2 and V is TRBV19; tentative D call: TRBD1 (5 bases). The V gene's germline CDR1 is LNHDA and CDR2 SQIVND (reference sequence). The CDR3 runs 14 residues. V lost 1 base and J lost 8, with 14 bases in between.

This clone was found once. The chain uses TRBV18 and TRBJ2-5, with D perhaps assigned TRBD1 or TRBD2 (6 bases each). Germline CDR1 KGHSH, CDR2 LQKENI. CDR3 size: 15 residues. Trimming left V 0 bases short and J 5 bases short, with 13 bases between. CDR3 in DNA: TGTGCCAGCTCACCACCGGGGGGCTCAGTCGAGACCCAGTACTTC. It encodes CASSPPGGSVETQYF.

This rearrangement joins TRBV2 to TRBJ2-7; the D gene is possibly TRBD2 (6 bases). Germline lookup yields CDR1 SNHLY and CDR2 FYNNEI. The CDR3 length is 13 residues. V dropped 9 bases and J dropped 2 bases, with 14 bases sitting between them. The CDR3 protein is CASRGPGAYEQYF. The CDR3 DNA sequence: TGTGCCAGTAGAGGGCCGGGGGCCTACGAGCAGTACTTC.

This clone was recorded a few times. The chain joins TRBV18 to TRBJ2-1; 9 bases are shared with TRBD1. Germline V gene lookup returns CDR1 KGHSH and CDR2 LQKENI. CDR3 length: 13 amino acids. The J segment lost 5 bases and the V segment lost 5 bases, leaving 1 base of the junction unmatched. CDR3 sequence (DNA): TGTGCCAGCTCATGGGACAGGGACAATGAGCAGTTCTTC. Translated, it gives CASSWDRDNEQFF.

The sample holds one count of this clone. The chain has TRBV11-3 and TRBJ2-1; D not certain. V was shortened by 1 base and J by 5 bases, with 12 bases between the two germline ends. Germline CDR1 is SGHNT and CDR2 is YENEEA. The CDR3 has 15 residues. The DNA for the CDR3 is TGTGCCAGCAGCTTAGGTGTCCAATATGACAATGAGCAGTTCTTC. Its protein is CASSLGVQYDNEQFF. The entire variable domain, with the rest obtained from reference TRBV11-3 and TRBJ2-1, is as follows: EAGVVQSPRYKIIEKKQPVAFWCNPISGHNTLYWYLQNLGQGPELLIRYENEEAVDDSQLPKDRFSAERLKGVDSTLKIQPAELGDSAVYLCASSLGVQYDNEQFFGPGTRLTVL.

The chain joins TRBV19 to TRBJ2-3; a weak D match, TRBD2 (6 bases). Germline assignment: CDR1 LNHDA and CDR2 SQIVND (reference sequence). The CDR3 loop spans 14 amino acids. V was pared by 3 bases and J by 11 bases, with 18 bases between. CDR3 coding DNA: TGTGCCAGTAGTATCCGGGAGTCGGCTGTAGGGCAGTATTTT. It codes for CASSIRESAVGQYF.